Here is one T cell receptor beta chain with its context. This entry comes from a study of T cell changes during pregnancy in multiple sclerosis. TCRdb's table, derived via immunoSEQ multiplex PCR, lists solely in-frame clones and lacks some. The table lists 85,000 to 120,000 clones, around 90% of them singletons. Germline V lookup: CDR1 MGHRA, CDR2 YSYEKL. The V gene lost 0 bases and the J gene lost 1 base, with 16 bases spanning the gap. This CDR3 contains 18 residues. The specimen comprised peripheral blood, sampled before pregnancy. V usage is TRBV4-1 and J usage is TRBJ1-3; D is possibly TRBD1 (6 bases). The sequence came from a female donor with multiple sclerosis, enrolled in a pregnancy study. CDR3 in amino acids: CASSQDMNPGQSGNTIYF. Written as DNA, the CDR3 is TGCGCCAGCAGCCAAGACATGAACCCTGGACAGTCTGGAAACACCATATATTTT.